The clone carrying this T cell receptor (beta chain) was seen more than once but under ten times. Only in-frame clones appear in the TCRdb table, and some are missing; sequencing was by immunoSEQ multiplex PCR. The repertoire holds about 67,000 clones, about nine tenths seen once, with around 2.5% in the top ten. The sample is drawn from a study of T cell changes during pregnancy in multiple sclerosis. Trimming took off 7 bases at V and 5 bases at J, with 11 bases between the two ends. CDR1 and CDR2 (germline): SNHLY, FYNNEI. The length of the CDR3 is 12 residues. This clonotype was obtained from a female donor in good health, enrolled as a control in a pregnancy study. The starting material was peripheral blood, obtained in the second trimester of pregnancy. The rearrangement joins TRBV2 to TRBJ1-2, with D possibly matching TRBD1 (6 bases). The CDR3 nucleotides read TGTGCCAGCACCGCAGGGGTTTATGGCTACACCTTC. This sequence encodes CASTAGVYGYTF.